This TCR beta chain came from a study of response to subunit inactivated influenza vaccine. CDR3 size: 16 residues. V trimming: 5 bases; J trimming: 5 bases; junction bases outside the gene matches: 13. Looked up from germline, CDR1 is SGHAT and CDR2 is FQNNGV. Overall study results and limits: Each seasonal influenza vaccination, the authors suggested, recruits few new T cells.

Via MiXCR, TCRdb re-called the RT-PCR reads, giving one row per CDR3 protein. The profile shows about 180,000 distinct CDR3 sequences, about 9.3% of them singletons. A word on this clonotype: What it binds is unknown.

This TCR derives from a man aged 45 to 65 who received an inactivated influenza vaccine. The specimen was non-naive T cells sorted from PBMCs, collected on the day of vaccination. The V and J genes are TRBV11-2 and TRBJ2-5, with 8 nucleotides matching TRBD1. The CDR3 reads CASSQGASPSQETQYF. As DNA, the CDR3 is TGTGCCAGCAGCCAGGGGGCTAGCCCGAGTCAGGAGACCCAGTACTTC.